The 21 T cell receptor beta chains below come from one sample, sequenced in a study of blood T cell repertoires in COVID-19. The table came from immunoSEQ multiplex PCR; TCRdb's copy has only in-frame clones and leaves some out. The data show around 50,000 clones, roughly 83% seen once. Sequenced: peripheral blood. These receptors were collected from a man between 65 and 79 years old with acute or convalescent COVID-19.

There are a few counts of this clone. V is TRBV18 and J is TRBJ1-1; no clear D. Trimming took off 4 bases at V and 4 bases at J, with 10 bases between the two ends. CDR1 and CDR2 from the germline V gene are KGHSH and LQKENI. This CDR3 region has 13 residues. In nucleotides, the CDR3 is TGTGCCAGCTCACTCGAGAGAGGCACTGAAGCTTTCTTT. Its translation: CASSLERGTEAFF.

The chain joins TRBV5-4 to TRBJ1-3; D might be TRBD1 (6 bases). Germline V gives CDR1 SGHNT, CDR2 YYREEE (reference sequence). Trimming removed 0 bases from V and 12 bases from J, with 19 bases in between. The CDR3 runs to 15 residues. The CDR3 reads CASSLGGQSVGHIYF. The CDR3 DNA follows: TGTGCCAGCAGCTTGGGAGGGCAGTCGGTGGGACACATATATTTT.

A few counts support this clone. The rearrangement links TRBV4-3 to TRBJ1-1, with 9 bases fitting TRBD1. CDR1 is LGHNA, CDR2 YSLEER, per germline. After removal of 4 bases from V and 4 bases from J, the junction contained 4 bases not matched to a gene. The CDR3 covers 14 residues. Here the CDR3 DNA reads TGCGCCAGCAGCCGGACAGGGGTGGCCACTGAAGCTTTCTTT. Translating it yields CASSRTGVATEAFF.

The V gene is TRBV6-5, the J gene TRBJ2-6; D is possibly TRBD2 (6 bases). Germline V gene data show CDR1 as MNHEY and CDR2 as SVGAGI. The V end lost 6 bases, the J end lost 3 bases, and 9 bases lay between the germline ends. The CDR3 covers 14 residues. The CDR3 DNA reads TGTGCCAGCAGCCTGGAGGGTGGGGCCAACGTCCTGACTTTC. Translating gives CASSLEGGANVLTF.

The chain has TRBV6-5 and TRBJ1-2, with TRBD1 identical over 9 bases. V was pared by 6 bases and J by 8 bases, with 7 bases of the junction left unmatched. The CDR3 runs to 13 residues. CDR1 is MNHEY, CDR2 SVGAGI, per germline. The DNA for the CDR3 is TGTGCCAGCAGCCGGGGACAGGGCTCCGGCTACACCTTC. Translation: CASSRGQGSGYTF.

V and J are TRBV18 and TRBJ2-5, with D perhaps TRBD1 (6 bases). Germline assignment: CDR1 KGHSH and CDR2 LQKENI. The V end was cut by 3 bases, the J end by 5 bases, with 13 bases between. The CDR3 loop spans 14 amino acids. The DNA of the CDR3 is TGTGCCAGCTCACCCCCCGTGAGGGGGGAGACCCAGTACTTC. Its translation: CASSPPVRGETQYF.

This rearrangement joins TRBV12-5 to TRBJ2-5; 7 bases line up with TRBD1. Germline loops: CDR1 LGHNT, CDR2 FRNRAP. CDR3 length: 13 residues. V trimming: 7 bases; J trimming: 5 bases; junction bases outside the gene matches: 7. The CDR3 loop reads CASALDRVETQYF. As DNA, the CDR3 is TGTGCTAGTGCCCTAGACAGGGTCGAGACCCAGTACTTC.

The chain links TRBV2 to TRBJ1-4; D is undetermined. V lost 8 bases, J lost 6 bases, and 13 bases lay in between. This CDR3 has 13 amino acids. CDR1 and CDR2 from the germline V gene are SNHLY and FYNNEI. The CDR3 DNA follows: TGTGCCAGCCGTACATCCTTATATGAAAAACTGTTTTTT. Protein sequence: CASRTSLYEKLFF.

The rearrangement links TRBV6-5 to TRBJ1-2; D is undetermined. The CDR3 is 14 residues long. In germline, CDR1 is MNHEY, CDR2 SVGAGI. V was shortened by 7 bases and J by 4 bases, with 16 bases between the two germline ends. The CDR3, as DNA: TGTGCCAGCAAACGAGGCAACGGTGGCTATGGCTACACCTTC. This gives the protein CASKRGNGGYGYTF.

The rearrangement joins TRBV4-1 to TRBJ2-2; 12 bases agree with TRBD2. The V gene's germline CDR1 is MGHRA and CDR2 YSYEKL. The CDR3 is 21 residues long. V was clipped by 2 bases and J by 2 bases; unmatched bases: 15. As DNA, the CDR3 is TGCGCCAGCAGCCAAAGGCGACTAGCGGGAGATTTGGGGGCTAACACCGGGGAGCTGTTTTTT. Its translation is CASSQRRLAGDLGANTGELFF.

J is TRBJ1-4 and V is TRBV15; no firm D call. CDR1 LNHNV and CDR2 YYDKDF come from the germline V gene (reference sequence). Trimming left V 9 bases short and J 3 bases short, with 20 bases between. CDR3 length: 16 residues. The CDR3 DNA follows: TGTGCCACGTCAAGGAGGGTCGGTTTATCTAATGAAAAACTGTTTTTT. It translates to CATSRRVGLSNEKLFF.

The chain recombines TRBV6-2 or TRBV6-3 with TRBJ1-1; D is unresolved. CDR1 is MNHEY and CDR2 is SVGEGT in the germline V gene. This CDR3 region has 15 residues. Deletions cut 5 bases from V and 2 bases from J, with 15 bases between. CDR3 nucleotides: TGTGCCAGCAGTGCGGGCCCCCGAGGAAACACTGAAGCTTTCTTT. Amino acids: CASSAGPRGNTEAFF.

CDR3 region: CASLSSTDTQYF. CDR3 coding DNA: TGTGCCAGCTTGTCGAGCACAGATACGCAGTATTTT. The chain recombines TRBV6-5 with TRBJ2-3; D is unclear. Germline V gene sequence: CDR1 MNHEY, CDR2 SVGAGI. Trimming shortened V by 8 bases and J by 0 bases, and 6 bases separated the two germline ends. CDR3 length: 12 residues.

The chain couples TRBV6-5 to TRBJ2-2, with D tentatively TRBD2 (6 bases). The CDR3 contains 14 residues. Germline V gene sequence: CDR1 MNHEY, CDR2 SVGAGI. V lost 6 bases, J lost 6 bases, and 14 bases lay in between. The DNA of the CDR3 is TGTGCCAGCAGAGCTAACGCGGGGTCCGGGGAGCTGTTTTTT. Translated, it gives CASRANAGSGELFF.

This clone was picked up one time. The chain carries TRBV6-5 and TRBJ2-2, with TRBD1 matching 9 bases. Germline-derived CDR1 and CDR2 are MNHEY and SVGAGI. V was clipped by 4 bases and J by 15 bases; unmatched bases: 6. The CDR3 covers 12 residues. CDR3 nucleotide sequence: TGTGCCAGCAGTTTAGGGGACAGGGCAGTGTTTTTT. It yields the protein CASSLGDRAVFF.

This clone was detected only a few times. The chain combines TRBV27 with TRBJ1-1; no clear D. Germline V lookup: CDR1 MNHEY, CDR2 SMNVEV (reference sequence). Trimming took off 5 bases at V and 3 bases at J, with 13 bases between the two ends. This CDR3 is built from 14 residues. The CDR3 reads CASSASSGDTEAFF. The DNA of the CDR3 is TGTGCCAGCAGTGCCTCCTCGGGAGACACTGAAGCTTTCTTT.

This chain uses TRBV10-3 with TRBJ2-5, with TRBD2 matching over 13 bases. Trimming at V came to 2 bases and at J to 3 bases, leaving 0 bases not matched to a gene. Germline-derived CDR1 and CDR2 are ENHRY and SYGVKD. The CDR3 loop spans 15 amino acids. The CDR3 reads CAISEGLAGEETQYF. CDR3 nucleotides: TGTGCCATCAGTGAGGGACTAGCGGGAGAAGAGACCCAGTACTTC.

The rearrangement uses TRBV14 and TRBJ1-2, with a possible D match to TRBD1 (6 bases). Germline CDR1 reads SGHDN; CDR2 reads FVKESK. This CDR3 region has 16 residues. Trimming cost V 1 base and J 7 bases, with 19 bases left between them. CDR3 sequence (DNA): TGTGCCAGCAGCCAAGTTGGGACATTTCCTTTGGGTGGCTACACCTTC. It yields the protein CASSQVGTFPLGGYTF.

This chain uses TRBV5-1 with TRBJ1-2, with TRBD1 matching over 8 bases. From germline, CDR1 is SGHRS and CDR2 YFSETQ. The junction had 6 bases not matched to a gene; V was cut back by 0 bases and J by 8 bases. CDR3 length equals 14 residues. CDR3 in DNA: TGCGCCAGCAGCTTGGAATGGACAGGGACCGGCTACACCTTC. Translating it yields CASSLEWTGTGYTF.

The V gene is TRBV21-1, the J gene TRBJ1-5. TRBV21-1 is assigned pseudogene status. CDR3 size: 16 residues. The CDR3 DNA is TGTGCCAGCAGCGGTACTAAAGGGGGGGCGAATCAGCCCCAGCATTTT. Protein product: CASSGTKGGANQPQHF.

The chain joins TRBV28 to TRBJ1-5; 7 bases are a match to TRBD1. The CDR3 spans 16 residues. V dropped 5 bases and J dropped 7; count of bases not matched to a gene: 14. Germline loops: CDR1 MDHEN, CDR2 SYDVKM. CDR3 in amino acids: CASSPHYRGVNQPQHF. Written as DNA, the CDR3 is TGTGCCAGCAGTCCCCACTACAGGGGAGTAAACCAGCCCCAGCATTTT.